This TCR beta chain was sequenced during a study of human T cells and chemical hapten exposure. The study's findings and limits: Following DPC sensitization, TCRs present above 1 in 1000 frequency showed no change.

Time point noted: pre-sensitization, week 0. Treatment reported: therapeutic diphenylcyclopropenone sensitization with weekly scalp DPC. Patches went on only after blood had been drawn each time. For the library, individual cDNA molecules each received unique molecular identifiers. TCRdb re-called the RACE reads with MiXCR, one entry per CDR3 protein. This repertoire shows 200,000 to 300,000 distinct CDR3 sequences, approximately 8.6% found once; its top ten account for about 2.5%. A word on this clonotype: What it binds is not known.

This sequence originates from a woman aged 35 to 49 with alopecia areata. Some clones in this sample may be carry-over from other donors' samples. The sequenced sample was whole blood, obtained in connection with sensitization to the hapten diphenylcyclopropenone (DPC).

CDR3 in DNA: TGTGCCAGCTCACCTGGACAGGGTGAAGGACAGCCCCAGCATTTT. As protein: CASSPGQGEGQPQHF. J is TRBJ1-5 and V is TRBV18; 8 bases fit TRBD1. Germline assignment: CDR1 KGHSH and CDR2 LQKENI. With 3 bases clipped from V and 7 bases from J, the junction kept 8 bases outside the gene matches. The CDR3 length is 15 residues.